The 10 T cell receptor beta chains given below trace back to one sample, sequenced in a study of OX40 agonist ivuxolimab in advanced cancers. Libraries were prepared by immunoSEQ multiplex PCR; TCRdb keeps only in-frame clonotypes and omits some of them. The data contain about 86,000 clones, around 88% of them seen just once; the ten biggest clones take up less than 1.5%. Sequencing used CD4+ or CD8+ T cells sorted from blood, obtained in a trial of the OX40 agonist ivuxolimab. The receptors derive from an adult with an advanced solid tumor such as melanoma, head and neck, liver or kidney cancer.

The V gene is TRBV7-9, the J gene TRBJ1-5; no definite D call. This CDR3 spans 17 amino acids. Deletions cut 1 base from V and 0 bases from J, with 13 bases between. Germline V gene sequence: CDR1 SEHNR, CDR2 FQNEAQ (reference sequence). CDR3 DNA: TGTGCCAGCAGCTTAGGGCACGGACGGGATAGCAATCAGCCCCAGCATTTT. Translating it yields CASSLGHGRDSNQPQHF.

The rearrangement joins TRBV30 to TRBJ1-2, with no clear D. The germline gives CDR1 GTSNPN, CDR2 SVGIG (reference sequence). V lost 4 bases, J lost 3 bases, and 9 bases lay in between. CDR3 length: 12 residues. DNA for the CDR3: TGTGCCTGGAACCGGGATTACTATGGCTACACCTTC. It translates to CAWNRDYYGYTF.

The chain combines TRBV5-4 with TRBJ2-1; D gene unclear. V was shortened by 3 bases and J by 8 bases, with 12 bases between the two germline ends. The germline gives CDR1 SGHNT, CDR2 YYREEE (reference sequence). The CDR3 runs to 13 residues. CDR3 in DNA: TGTGCCAGCAGCTCCAATCTGGTGTATGAGCAGTTCTTC. Protein sequence: CASSSNLVYEQFF.

This clone was seen more than once but under ten times. The V gene is TRBV6-1, the J gene TRBJ2-7; no definite D call. CDR3 length: 13 amino acids. CDR1 is MNHNS and CDR2 is SASEGT in the germline V gene. Between the trimmed V and J ends, which lost 6 bases and 7 bases, there was a span of 16 bases. The CDR3, as DNA: TGTGCCAGCAGCTGGGATCTAAGCAGGGAGCAGTACTTC. It codes for CASSWDLSREQYF.

V is TRBV7-2 and J is TRBJ2-3; the match to TRBD1 covers 7 bases. V trimming: 5 bases; J trimming: 1 base; junction bases outside the gene matches: 6. The germline V gene has CDR1 SGHTA and CDR2 FQGNSA. The CDR3 contains 15 residues. CDR3 DNA sequence: TGTGCCAGCAGCAACACAGGGGTAGGCACAGATACGCAGTATTTT. The encoded protein is CASSNTGVGTDTQYF.

V is TRBV28 and J is TRBJ2-5; 11 nucleotides match TRBD2. This CDR3 has 14 residues. Germline loops: CDR1 MDHEN, CDR2 SYDVKM. V dropped 6 bases and J dropped 3; count of bases not matched to a gene: 3. The CDR3 coding sequence is TGTGCCAGCAGGTTTAGCGGGAGGGAAGAGACCCAGTACTTC. This encodes CASRFSGREETQYF.

The V call is TRBV11-2, the J call TRBJ2-1, with D perhaps matching TRBD1 (6 bases). V dropped 3 bases and J dropped 1 base, with 13 bases sitting between them. This CDR3 region has 16 residues. CDR1 is SGHAT and CDR2 is FQNNGV in the germline V gene. The CDR3 sequence is CASSFRTDPSYNEQFF. CDR3 nucleotide sequence: TGTGCCAGCAGCTTCCGGACAGATCCTTCCTACAATGAGCAGTTCTTC.

This chain links TRBV2 with TRBJ2-3, with a possible D match to TRBD2 (5 bases). The CDR3 consists of 15 residues. V was shortened by 7 bases and J by 2 bases, with 16 bases between the two germline ends. Looked up from germline, CDR1 is SNHLY and CDR2 is FYNNEI. The CDR3 reads CASKRRTVSTDTQYF. The CDR3, as DNA: TGTGCCAGCAAAAGGCGGACTGTATCCACAGATACGCAGTATTTT.

This chain uses TRBV7-2 with TRBJ1-2; D is perhaps TRBD1 (5 bases). The germline gives CDR1 SGHTA, CDR2 FQGNSA. Trimming pared 5 bases from V and 8 bases from J, leaving 15 bases between. This CDR3 is built from 13 residues. The chain's CDR3 is CASSPQGEGGYTF. CDR3 DNA sequence: TGTGCCAGCAGCCCCCAGGGAGAGGGAGGCTACACCTTC.

The rearrangement uses TRBV10-3 and TRBJ2-1; no clear D gene. This CDR3 comprises 12 residues. Trimming shortened V by 2 bases and J by 6 bases, and 5 bases separated the two germline ends. CDR1 and CDR2 from the germline V gene are ENHRY and SYGVKD. This chain's CDR3 is CAISEPTNEQFF. In DNA form, the CDR3 reads TGTGCCATCAGTGAGCCCACCAATGAGCAGTTCTTC.